Each of the 16 T cell receptor beta chains below was sequenced from the same sample in a study of CD8 T cells in Susac syndrome. Reverse transcription of about 0.45 to 1 ug RNA used random hexamers. TCRdb reprocessed the immunoSEQ multiplex PCR reads via MiXCR and lists one record per CDR3 protein. The repertoire holds 180,000 or so distinct CDR3 sequences, with nearly 95% as singletons. What was sequenced was CD4+ T cells from PBMCs. The source is a human donor with multiple sclerosis.

This chain uses TRBV4-1 with TRBJ2-5, with D possibly being TRBD1 or TRBD2 (5 bases each). The V and J ends lost 4 bases and 5 bases respectively, with 11 bases between them. Germline assignment: CDR1 MGHRA and CDR2 YSYEKL. The CDR3 sequence is 13 residues long. CDR3 sequence: CASSLEGWETQYF. CDR3 in DNA: TGCGCCAGCAGCCTAGAGGGGTGGGAGACCCAGTACTTC.

The rearrangement joins TRBV20-1 to TRBJ2-3; TRBD2 matches at 7 bases. The CDR3 loop spans 15 amino acids. V lost 2 bases and J lost 2; bases outside the gene matches: 7. The V gene's germline CDR1 is DFQATT and CDR2 SNEGSKA (reference sequence). The CDR3 DNA reads as TGCAGTGCTAGATTCGGCGGGAGCAACACAGATACGCAGTATTTT. Translating gives CSARFGGSNTDTQYF.

The rearrangement joins TRBV29-1 to TRBJ2-3; the D gene is possibly TRBD2 (6 bases). The ends were cut back, 5 bases at V and 2 bases at J, with 11 bases in the middle. The germline CDR1 and CDR2 sequences are SQVTM and ANQGSEA. This CDR3 has 13 residues. In DNA, the CDR3 is TGCAGCGTTTTTGGCGGGATCACAGATACGCAGTATTTT. Translating gives CSVFGGITDTQYF.

The chain links TRBV3-1 to TRBJ1-2; D is ambiguous. The germline gives CDR1 LGHDT, CDR2 YNNKEL (reference sequence). The V end lost 2 bases, the J end lost 3 bases, and 4 bases lay between the germline ends. CDR3 length: 12 residues. CDR3 sequence reads: CASSQYDYGYTF. CDR3 bases: TGTGCCAGCAGCCAATACGACTATGGCTACACCTTC.

The V gene is TRBV5-6, the J gene TRBJ2-4; 7 bases are shared with TRBD2. This CDR3 has 15 residues. CDR1 is SGHDT, CDR2 YYEEEE, per germline. The J segment lost 7 bases and the V segment lost 4 bases, leaving 11 bases of the junction unmatched. The CDR3 loop is CASSRITSDRNIQYF. The CDR3 DNA reads as TGTGCCAGCAGCCGCATTACTAGCGATCGGAACATTCAGTACTTC.

This rearrangement joins TRBV23-1 to TRBJ1-1; the match to TRBD1 covers 12 bases. TRBV23-1 is classed as an ORF, of uncertain function. V lost 8 bases, J lost 5 bases, and 12 bases stayed unmatched. The CDR3 totals 16 residues. As DNA, the CDR3 is TGCGCCAGCTTGGGACAGGGGGCGGGTCGGGAAACTGAAGCTTTCTTT. As protein: CASLGQGAGRETEAFF.

The chain links TRBV7-2 to TRBJ2-1; D is perhaps TRBD2 (6 bases). Trimming left V 1 base short and J 12 bases short, with 16 bases between. The CDR3 loop spans 14 amino acids. The germline CDR1 and CDR2 sequences are SGHTA and FQGNSA. CDR3 protein: CASSLDFIGSGQFF. CDR3 DNA: TGTGCCAGCAGCTTAGATTTTATCGGGAGTGGGCAGTTCTTC.

The genes are TRBV5-1 and TRBJ2-3; possible D gene TRBD2, 6 bases. This CDR3 is 15 amino acids long. CDR1 is SGHRS and CDR2 is YFSETQ in the germline V gene. V lost 0 bases and J 6 bases, leaving 14 bases between the germline ends. CDR3 amino acids: CASSLARAGKDTQYF. The CDR3, as DNA: TGCGCCAGCAGCTTGGCCCGGGCGGGAAAGGATACGCAGTATTTT.

This sequence joins TRBV12-3 or TRBV12-4 and TRBJ2-7, with unresolved D. V dropped 3 bases and J dropped 5 bases, with 14 bases sitting between them. The length of the CDR3 is 14 residues. CDR3 nucleotide sequence: TGTGCCAGCAGTTTTGAAACATCGTGGGACGAGCAGTACTTC. It encodes CASSFETSWDEQYF.

The rearrangement links TRBV9 to TRBJ1-3; D not resolved. Germline V gene lookup returns CDR1 SGDLS and CDR2 YYNGEE. The CDR3 has 16 residues. Trimming cost V 0 bases and J 4 bases, with 14 bases left between them. DNA for the CDR3: TGTGCCAGCAGCGTAGCTCCTAAGGGTGCAGGAAACACCATATATTTT. Its protein is CASSVAPKGAGNTIYF.

The chain employs TRBV7-9 and TRBJ2-1, with D unclear. CDR3 length equals 12 residues. Trimming removed 8 bases at V and 10 bases at J, with 15 bases between. In germline, CDR1 is SEHNR, CDR2 FQNEAQ (reference sequence). In DNA, the CDR3 is TGTGCCAGCGAATTCAGTGTGGGGGAGCAGTTCTTC. Translating it yields CASEFSVGEQFF.

The chain couples TRBV6-2 or TRBV6-3 to TRBJ2-1; TRBD2 matches 9 bases. The CDR3 totals 14 residues. Germline V gene sequence: CDR1 MNHEY, CDR2 SVGEGT. The junction had 14 bases not matched to a gene; V was cut back by 8 bases and J by 12 bases. The CDR3 region is CASSPIGLATRQFF. DNA for the CDR3: TGTGCCAGCTCTCCCATCGGACTAGCGACGCGGCAGTTCTTC.

The J gene is TRBJ2-3, the V gene TRBV18; a weak D match, TRBD1 (6 bases). Per the germline V gene, CDR1 is KGHSH and CDR2 is LQKENI. The V end was cut by 2 bases, the J end by 5 bases, with 14 bases between. This CDR3 contains 15 residues. The DNA of the CDR3 is TGTGCCAGCTCACCAGGGGGCGAGTGGAAAGATACGCAGTATTTT. Amino acids: CASSPGGEWKDTQYF.

The V and J genes are TRBV3-1 and TRBJ2-2, with TRBD2 as a possible D gene (5 bases). V lost 0 bases and J 3 bases, leaving 14 bases between the germline ends. Germline loops: CDR1 LGHDT, CDR2 YNNKEL (reference sequence). This CDR3 contains 17 residues. The DNA of the CDR3 is TGTGCCAGCAGCCAAGAAAGGGCGAGCGGTCACACCGGGGAGCTGTTTTTT. Translated: CASSQERASGHTGELFF. The variable domain in full, completed from reference TRBV3-1 and TRBJ2-2, reads DTAVSQTPKYLVTQMGNDKSIKCEQNLGHDTMYWYKQDSKKFLKIMFSYNNKELIINETVPNRFSPKSPDKAHLNLHINSLELGDSAVYFCASSQERASGHTGELFFGEGSRLTVL.

The chain is built from TRBV7-3 and TRBJ2-3, with 12 bases aligning to TRBD2. The CDR3 contains 16 residues. V dropped 3 bases and J dropped 2; count of bases not matched to a gene: 3. Germline V gene lookup returns CDR1 SGHTA and CDR2 FQGTGA. The CDR3 coding sequence is TGTGCCAGCAGCTTTGGACTAGCGGGATACACAGATACGCAGTATTTT. Protein sequence: CASSFGLAGYTDTQYF.

The V gene is TRBV29-1, the J gene TRBJ2-7; no firm D call. The length of the CDR3 is 12 residues. Germline V gene data show CDR1 as SQVTM and CDR2 as ANQGSEA. The germline V and J ends were trimmed by 7 bases and 3 bases, with 13 bases remaining between them. In DNA form, the CDR3 reads TGCAGCGCTGCCCACAGCCTCTACGAGCAGTACTTC. Its protein is CSAAHSLYEQYF.